Below, one TCR beta chain is given with its context. What antigen it recognizes has not been identified. No per-base quality is available; no much larger clone lies one base away. The sample originates from a study of a mutant IDH1 vaccine in newly diagnosed glioma (dated by TCRdb to the early 2020s). In terms of the full investigation: Patients received eight vaccinations in weeks 1, 3, 5, 7, 11, 15, 19 and 23, corresponding to visits V03 through V10. Of the roughly 34 treated patients, 62.5% were male and approximately 40% were female, and a mean age of 40.4 years was recorded. Peripheral blood was drawn at six visits: V03 (baseline), V05, V07, V10, V12 and V13. Vaccination began 4-6 weeks after radiotherapy alone, or alongside temozolomide cycles in the chemotherapy-containing groups. Longitudinal TCRB deep sequencing was done for some 25 treated patients, wherever samples were available for exploratory analyses. Prior to enrollment, standard therapy consisting of radiotherapy alone, temozolomide alone, or radiochemotherapy with temozolomide had been administered to patients, with the combination being received by most patients. Findings and caveats that apply to the study as a whole: The authors noted that analyses of patient blood samples could not be reproduced because of sample limitations. Across multiple MHC alleles, vaccine-induced immune responses were seen in more than 90% of patients. Availability determined which PBMC samples were chosen for TCRB deep sequencing. Pseudoprogression appeared unrelated to alterations in the top peripheral T cell clonotypes detected by TCRB sequencing.

The germline V gene yields MDHEN for CDR1 and SYDVKM for CDR2. The junction carries 18 bases between V and J, which are trimmed by 4 bases and 8 bases respectively. Counted from cysteine to phenylalanine, this CDR3 has 15 amino acids. Only the CDR3 portion is preserved as DNA: 45 bases, with reading frame beginning at the first base. The sample's time point label, in plain terms: week 11, during vaccination. Every vaccine dose consisted of 300 ug of a 20-mer mutant IDH1 peptide in Montanide, administered subcutaneously together with topical imiquimod. All donors had newly diagnosed IDH1-mutant astrocytomas of WHO grade 3 or 4 that showed loss of nuclear ATRX. The samples were drawn from NOA16, a multicentre, single-arm, open-label phase I trial in Germany that tested a mutant IDH1 peptide vaccine in humans for the first time. Genomic DNA for TCRB sequencing was extracted from EDTA blood using the DNeasy Blood and Tissue Kit.

The library relied on the immunoSEQ multiplex PCR assay. Following the manufacturer's protocol, the hsTCRB Kit was used to amplify rearranged TCR beta chain sequences. An Illumina MiSeq was used to sequence the TCRB libraries. Under the source paper's analysis protocol: Demultiplexing, trimming and gene mapping were performed with the kit vendor's proprietary platform. TCRdb stores this immuneACCESS table with in-frame sequences only. Part of the clones is absent; in the studies checked, under half of the shortfall reflects unresolved V genes, and no reason is known for the rest. V and J calls and clone size are as listed in that table; D and trimming were resolved from the DNA. This sample has 110,000 or so clones in its table, and roughly 90% of those were observed once. The top ten clonotypes cover 0.5% to 0.65% of the sample.

The TCR was taken from a woman in her 50s with glioma. Recombination joined TRBV28 with TRBJ2-1; TRBD2 is perhaps the D gene, given 5 matching bases. Sequenced material: PBMCs, taken from a glioma patient whose treatment included an IDH1 peptide vaccine. The encoded CDR3 is CASSSLALIHYEQFF. The bases read TGTGCCAGCAGTTCTCTAGCTTTAATCCACTATGAGCAGTTCTTC.